The source of this T cell receptor beta chain is a study of monozygotic twins with inflammatory bowel disease. Study results and limitations: Data gave no support to a single strong signal or clonotype associated with IBD.

The CDR3 consists of 13 residues. Germline assignment: CDR1 SQVTM and CDR2 ANQGSEA. Investigators made cDNA in eight separate reactions per sample. UMIs with a 6-nucleotide sample barcode were added by template switching. Reanalyzing the 5' RACE reads, TCRdb keeps one entry per CDR3 protein, without DNA. The sample totals 200,000 to 250,000 distinct CDR3 sequences. Points on this clonotype: The antigen is unknown.

Material: blood. The sequence derives from a human donor with ulcerative colitis or Crohn's disease, or a healthy co-twin of an affected twin (not recorded which). V is TRBV29-1 and J is TRBJ2-1. CDR3 in amino acids: CSVEVSSYNEQFF.